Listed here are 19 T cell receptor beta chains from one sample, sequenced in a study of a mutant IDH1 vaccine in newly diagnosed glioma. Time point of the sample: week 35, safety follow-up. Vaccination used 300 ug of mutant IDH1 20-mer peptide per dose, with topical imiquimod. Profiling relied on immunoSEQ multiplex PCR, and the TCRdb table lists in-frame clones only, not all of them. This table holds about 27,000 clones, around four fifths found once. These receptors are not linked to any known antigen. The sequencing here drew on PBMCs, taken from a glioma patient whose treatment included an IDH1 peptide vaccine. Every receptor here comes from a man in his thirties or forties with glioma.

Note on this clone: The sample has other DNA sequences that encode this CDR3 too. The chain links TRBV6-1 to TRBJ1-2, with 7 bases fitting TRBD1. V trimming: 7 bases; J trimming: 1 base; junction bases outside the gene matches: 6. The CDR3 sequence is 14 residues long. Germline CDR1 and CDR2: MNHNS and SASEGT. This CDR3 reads CASTRDRSNYGYTF. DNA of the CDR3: TGTGCCAGCACCCGGGACAGAAGTAACTATGGCTACACCTTC.

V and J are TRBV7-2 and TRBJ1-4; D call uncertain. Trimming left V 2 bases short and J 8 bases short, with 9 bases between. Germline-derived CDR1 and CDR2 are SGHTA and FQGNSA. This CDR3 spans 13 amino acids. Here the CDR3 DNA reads TGTGCCAGCAGCTTAACGTATCAAGAAAAACTGTTTTTT. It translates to CASSLTYQEKLFF.

The DNA for the CDR3 is TGTGCCAGCATCCTGACAGGGGATAATTCACCCCTCCACTTT. The encoded protein is CASILTGDNSPLHF. This chain joins TRBV7-2 and TRBJ1-6, with 8 bases matching TRBD1. Germline CDR1 SGHTA, CDR2 FQGNSA. The CDR3 contains 14 residues. The junction had 4 bases not matched to a gene; V was cut back by 7 bases and J by 5 bases.

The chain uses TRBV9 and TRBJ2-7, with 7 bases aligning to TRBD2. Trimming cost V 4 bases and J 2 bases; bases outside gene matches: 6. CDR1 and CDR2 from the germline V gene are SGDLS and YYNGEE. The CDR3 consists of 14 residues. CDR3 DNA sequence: TGTGCCAGCAGCCCGACTAGCAGTACCTACGAGCAGTACTTC. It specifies CASSPTSSTYEQYF.

The CDR3 DNA sequence: TGTGCCAGCAGCGAGGGGGGTGGCTCTGGAAACACCATATATTTT. Its translation: CASSEGGGSGNTIYF. The rearrangement joins TRBV6-6 to TRBJ1-3, with a possible D match to TRBD1 (6 bases). The V end was cut by 6 bases, the J end by 0 bases, with 12 bases between. CDR1 and CDR2 (germline): MNHNY, SVGAGI (reference sequence). The CDR3 runs 15 residues.

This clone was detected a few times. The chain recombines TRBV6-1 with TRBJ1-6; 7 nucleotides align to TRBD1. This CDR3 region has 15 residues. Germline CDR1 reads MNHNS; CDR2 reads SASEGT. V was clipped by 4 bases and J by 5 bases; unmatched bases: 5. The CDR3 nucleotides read TGTGCCAGCAGTGCTACCAGGGGGGATAATTCACCCCTCCACTTT. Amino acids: CASSATRGDNSPLHF.

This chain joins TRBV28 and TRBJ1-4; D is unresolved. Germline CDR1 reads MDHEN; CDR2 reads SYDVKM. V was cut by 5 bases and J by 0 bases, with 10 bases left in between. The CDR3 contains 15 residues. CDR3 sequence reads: CASSLEGSTNEKLFF. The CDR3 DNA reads TGTGCCAGCAGTCTCGAGGGCTCAACTAATGAAAAACTGTTTTTT.

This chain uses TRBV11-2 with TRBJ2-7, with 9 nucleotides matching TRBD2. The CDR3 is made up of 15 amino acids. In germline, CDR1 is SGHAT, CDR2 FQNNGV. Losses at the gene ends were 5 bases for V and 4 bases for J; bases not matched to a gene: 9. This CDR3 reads CASSLKPSGAYEQYF. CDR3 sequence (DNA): TGTGCCAGCAGCCTAAAACCTAGCGGGGCATACGAGCAGTACTTC.

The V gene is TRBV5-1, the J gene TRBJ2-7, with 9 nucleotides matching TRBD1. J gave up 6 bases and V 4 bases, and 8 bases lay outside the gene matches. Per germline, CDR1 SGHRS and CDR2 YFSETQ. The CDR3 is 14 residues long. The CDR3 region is CASSAGQGKTEQYF. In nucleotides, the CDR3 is TGCGCCAGCAGCGCGGGACAGGGTAAGACCGAGCAGTACTTC.

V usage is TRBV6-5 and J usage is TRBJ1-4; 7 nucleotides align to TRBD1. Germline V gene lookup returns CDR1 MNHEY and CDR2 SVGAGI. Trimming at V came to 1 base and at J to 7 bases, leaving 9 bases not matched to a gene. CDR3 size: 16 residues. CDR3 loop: CASSYLGDRSLEKLFF. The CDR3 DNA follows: TGTGCCAGCAGTTACTTAGGGGACAGATCGCTTGAAAAACTGTTTTTT.

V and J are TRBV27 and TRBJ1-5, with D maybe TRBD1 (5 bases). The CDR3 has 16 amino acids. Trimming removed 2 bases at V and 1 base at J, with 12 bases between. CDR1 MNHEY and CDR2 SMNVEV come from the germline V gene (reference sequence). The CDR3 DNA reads TGTGCCAGCAGTTTAAGGGGCGGGCAGAGCAATCAGCCCCAGCATTTT. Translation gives CASSLRGGQSNQPQHF.

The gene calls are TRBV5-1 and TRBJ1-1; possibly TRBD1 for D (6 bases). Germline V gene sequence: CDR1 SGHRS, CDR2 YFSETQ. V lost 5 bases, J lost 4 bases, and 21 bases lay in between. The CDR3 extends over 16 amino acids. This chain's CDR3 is CASSWSEGAGATEAFF. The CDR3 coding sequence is TGCGCCAGCAGTTGGTCTGAAGGCGCAGGGGCCACTGAAGCTTTCTTT.

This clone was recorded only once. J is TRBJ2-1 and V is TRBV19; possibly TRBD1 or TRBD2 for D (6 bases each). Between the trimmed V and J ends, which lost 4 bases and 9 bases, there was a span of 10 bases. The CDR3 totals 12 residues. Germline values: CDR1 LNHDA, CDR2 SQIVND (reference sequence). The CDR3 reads CASSKQGGEQFF. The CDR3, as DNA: TGTGCCAGTAGTAAACAGGGAGGTGAGCAGTTCTTC.

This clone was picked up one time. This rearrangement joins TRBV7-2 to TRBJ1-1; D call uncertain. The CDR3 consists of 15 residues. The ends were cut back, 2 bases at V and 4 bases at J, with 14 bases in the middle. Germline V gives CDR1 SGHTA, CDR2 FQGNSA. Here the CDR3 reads CASSLKGRDTTEAFF. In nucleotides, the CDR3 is TGTGCCAGCAGCTTAAAGGGTAGGGATACCACTGAAGCTTTCTTT.

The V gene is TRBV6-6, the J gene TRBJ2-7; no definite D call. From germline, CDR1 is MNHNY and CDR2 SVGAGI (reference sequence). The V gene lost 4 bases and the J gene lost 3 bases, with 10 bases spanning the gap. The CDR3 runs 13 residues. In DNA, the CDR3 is TGTGCCAGCAGTTTCGCTACTCTCTACGAGCAGTACTTC. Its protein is CASSFATLYEQYF.

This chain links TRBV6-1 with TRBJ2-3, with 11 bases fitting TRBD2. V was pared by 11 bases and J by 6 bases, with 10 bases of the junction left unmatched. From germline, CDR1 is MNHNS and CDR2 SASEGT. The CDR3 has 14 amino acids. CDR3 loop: CAGASGGHLDTQYF. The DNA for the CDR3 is TGTGCCGGGGCTAGCGGGGGGCATTTGGATACGCAGTATTTT.

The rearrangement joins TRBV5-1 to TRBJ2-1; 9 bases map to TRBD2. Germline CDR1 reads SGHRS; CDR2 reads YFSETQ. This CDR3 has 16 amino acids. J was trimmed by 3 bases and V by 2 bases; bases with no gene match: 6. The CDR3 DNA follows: TGCGCCAGCAGCTTTTCTAGCGGGACTCTCTACAATGAGCAGTTCTTC. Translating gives CASSFSSGTLYNEQFF.

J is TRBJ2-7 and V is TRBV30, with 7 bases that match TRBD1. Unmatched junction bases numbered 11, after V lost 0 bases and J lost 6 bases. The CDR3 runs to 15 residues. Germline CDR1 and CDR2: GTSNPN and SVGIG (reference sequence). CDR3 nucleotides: TGTGCCTGGAGTGTAACCTCAGGGGGACGAGGCGAGCAGTACTTC. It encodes CAWSVTSGGRGEQYF.

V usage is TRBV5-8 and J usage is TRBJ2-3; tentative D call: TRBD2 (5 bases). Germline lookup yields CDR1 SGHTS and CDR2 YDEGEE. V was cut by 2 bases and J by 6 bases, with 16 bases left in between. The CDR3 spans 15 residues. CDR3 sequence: CASSFVVQPGDTQYF. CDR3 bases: TGTGCCAGCAGCTTTGTGGTACAGCCGGGGGATACGCAGTATTTT.